Following are 9 T cell receptor beta chains from one sample sequenced in a study of identical twins. TCRdb processed the 5' RACE reads anew with MiXCR; each CDR3 protein has one entry. The sample yields 1.5 million to 2 million distinct CDR3 sequences, around 29% seen once. The sequenced sample consisted of cord blood. All receptors derive from a newborn girl in good health.

For this clonotype: The conserved phenylalanine or tryptophan normally closing the CDR3 is absent here, so this likely arose from a read error. The chain recombines TRBV5-5 with TRBJ2-1, with 11 bases lining up with TRBD2. The trim removed 0 bases at V and 0 bases at J, leaving 14 bases unmatched. Germline loops: CDR1 SGHKS, CDR2 YYEKEE (reference sequence). This CDR3 is 21 amino acids long. The CDR3 DNA sequence: TGTGCCAGCAGCTTGGAGTTGCGCCTAGCGGGGGGCCTTAGCTCCTACAATGAGCAGTTCCTC. Its translation: CASSLELRLAGGLSSYNEQFL.

This clonotype appeared a few times. This chain links TRBV23-1 with TRBJ2-6; no firm D call. TRBV23-1 falls under the ORF class, with uncertain function. Trimming removed 0 bases at V and 2 bases at J, with 11 bases between. This CDR3 has 17 residues. The CDR3 DNA sequence: TGCGCCAGCAGTCAATCAAAGAGTCACCCTGGGGCCAACGTCCTGACTTTC. Its translation is CASSQSKSHPGANVLTF.

This clonotype was seen a handful of times. CDR3 sequence (DNA): TGTGCCATCAGTGAGTCGCTCCTAGCGGGAGGGCCCTACGAGCAGTACTTC. Amino acid sequence: CAISESLLAGGPYEQYF. The V gene is TRBV10-3, the J gene TRBJ2-4; 12 nucleotides line up with TRBD2. The end of the DNA is better explained by TRBJ2-7, so the J call may be wrong. This CDR3 contains 17 residues. Germline assignment: CDR1 ENHRY and CDR2 SYGVKD.

This clonotype was seen ten or more times. This chain joins TRBV4-2 and TRBJ2-1; D gene uncertain. The CDR3 is made up of 13 amino acids. Trimming removed 3 bases from V and 5 bases from J, with 8 bases in between. CDR1 and CDR2 from the germline V gene are LGHNA and YNFKEQ. The CDR3 DNA sequence: TGTGCCAGCAGCCAGGCCAGAGACAATGAGCAGTTCTTC. Translating gives CASSQARDNEQFF.

This clonotype showed up just a few times. The chain employs TRBV2 and TRBJ1-5; D may be TRBD1 (5 bases). The CDR3 runs 14 residues. CDR1 is SNHLY, CDR2 FYNNEI, per germline. Trimming removed 6 bases from V and 0 bases from J, with 9 bases in between. The CDR3 coding sequence is TGTGCCAGCAGACGGGACTATAGCAATCAGCCCCAGCATTTT. The encoded protein is CASRRDYSNQPQHF.

The chain recombines TRBV29-1 with TRBJ2-1; 7 nucleotides agree with TRBD2. The CDR3 is made up of 13 amino acids. Trimming removed 4 bases from V and 8 bases from J; junction bases left unmatched: 8. Germline CDR1 is SQVTM and CDR2 is ANQGSEA. DNA of the CDR3: TGCAGCGTTGCGTCTAGCGGCAGGGATGAGCAGTTCTTC. This codes for CSVASSGRDEQFF.

In this sample, this clonotype turned up a few times. The genes are TRBV7-9 and TRBJ2-3; perhaps TRBD1 as D (6 bases). Germline CDR1 reads SEHNR; CDR2 reads FQNEAQ (reference sequence). The CDR3 is made up of 14 amino acids. The V end lost 5 bases, the J end lost 2 bases, and 11 bases lay between the germline ends. CDR3: CASSQTGYTDTQYF. CDR3 nucleotides: TGTGCCAGCAGCCAGACAGGCTACACAGATACGCAGTATTTT.

This clonotype was seen only a few times. This sequence joins TRBV11-3 and TRBJ2-3; D perhaps matches TRBD2 (6 bases). The CDR3 runs to 14 residues. V shed 5 bases and J shed 4 bases, with 13 bases lying between them. CDR1 SGHNT and CDR2 YENEEA come from the germline V gene. In DNA form, the CDR3 reads TGTGCCAGCAGCCGGGACTCCCGTTCAGATACGCAGTATTTT. Protein sequence: CASSRDSRSDTQYF.

This chain connects TRBV2 to TRBJ2-5; no clear D. This CDR3 is 12 amino acids long. The ends were cut back, 6 bases at V and 1 base at J, with 6 bases in the middle. Germline V gene sequence: CDR1 SNHLY, CDR2 FYNNEI. Here the CDR3 reads CASRPLQETQYF. Written as DNA, the CDR3 is TGTGCCAGCAGGCCGCTCCAAGAGACCCAGTACTTC.